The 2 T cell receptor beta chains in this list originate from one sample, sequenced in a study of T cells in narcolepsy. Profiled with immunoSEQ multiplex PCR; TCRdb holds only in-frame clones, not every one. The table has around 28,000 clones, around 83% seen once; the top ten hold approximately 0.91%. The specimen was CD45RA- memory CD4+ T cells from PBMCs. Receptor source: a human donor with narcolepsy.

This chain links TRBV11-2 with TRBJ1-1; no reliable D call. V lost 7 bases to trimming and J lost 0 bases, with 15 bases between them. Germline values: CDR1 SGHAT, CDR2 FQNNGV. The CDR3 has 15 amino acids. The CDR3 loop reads CASNPSWELNTEAFF. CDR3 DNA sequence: TGTGCCAGCAACCCATCGTGGGAACTGAACACTGAAGCTTTCTTT.

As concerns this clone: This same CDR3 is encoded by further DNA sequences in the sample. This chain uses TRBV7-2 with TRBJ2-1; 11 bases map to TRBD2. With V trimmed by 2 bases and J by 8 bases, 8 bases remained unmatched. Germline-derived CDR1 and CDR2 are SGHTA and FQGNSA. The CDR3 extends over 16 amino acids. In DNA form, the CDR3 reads TGTGCCAGCAGCTTAAGTATTAGCGGGGGGGCGGATGAGCAGTTCTTC. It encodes CASSLSISGGADEQFF.